The 26 T cell receptor beta chains below were found in one sample sequenced in a study of CD8 T cells in Susac syndrome. An amount of RNA that ranged from 0.5 to 1 ug was reverse transcribed with random hexamers. TCRdb processed the immunoSEQ multiplex PCR reads anew with MiXCR; each CDR3 protein has one entry. The repertoire has more than 95,000 distinct CDR3 sequences, just over 90% of them found once; the top ten carry approximately 0.31%. Material for sequencing was CD8+ T cells from PBMCs. Receptors were obtained from a human donor with multiple sclerosis.

To note about this clonotype: The junction and the germline gene differ at one end; a read error may be behind it. This chain links TRBV5-1 with TRBJ2-1; perhaps TRBD2 as D (6 bases). There are 12 residues in the CDR3. CDR1 is SGHRS and CDR2 is YFSETQ in the germline V gene. This CDR3 reads CASTLTSDEQFF. The CDR3 DNA sequence: TGCGCCAGCACCTTGACTAGTGACGAGCAGTTCTTC.

The V call is TRBV5-1, the J call TRBJ2-7; D call uncertain. V dropped 6 bases and J dropped 4 bases, with 8 bases sitting between them. CDR3 size: 11 residues. From germline, CDR1 is SGHRS and CDR2 YFSETQ. This CDR3 is CASTTGYEQYF. CDR3 nucleotide sequence: TGCGCCAGCACCACCGGATACGAGCAGTACTTC.

V and J are TRBV20-1 and TRBJ2-5; D is undetermined. The ends were cut back, 2 bases at V and 2 bases at J, with 18 bases in the middle. Germline V gene sequence: CDR1 DFQATT, CDR2 SNEGSKA (reference sequence). This CDR3 region has 16 residues. The CDR3 is CSARPPGGPQQETQYF. The CDR3 DNA reads as TGCAGTGCTAGACCGCCGGGCGGACCTCAGCAAGAGACCCAGTACTTC.

The chain uses TRBV12-3 or TRBV12-4 and TRBJ2-7; TRBD2 matches at 9 bases. This CDR3 is 13 amino acids long. V was clipped by 3 bases and J by 6 bases; unmatched bases: 3. CDR3 sequence (DNA): TGTGCCAGCAGTTTTGGCGGGAGGGGCGAGCAGTACGTC. Protein: CASSFGGRGEQYV.

The chain has TRBV7-9 and TRBJ2-1; D gene ambiguous. CDR3 length equals 12 residues. V was trimmed by 2 bases and J by 8 bases, leaving 7 bases between them. Germline assignment: CDR1 SEHNR and CDR2 FQNEAQ (reference sequence). The CDR3 loop is CASSLTVDEQFF. CDR3 bases: TGTGCCAGCAGCTTAACAGTCGATGAGCAGTTCTTC. Full variable domain (outside the CDR3, taken from reference TRBV7-9 and TRBJ2-1): DTGVSQNPRHKITKRGQNVTFRCDPISEHNRLYWYRQTLGQGPEFLTYFQNEAQLEKSRLLSDRFSAERPKGSFSTLEIQRTEQGDSAMYLCASSLTVDEQFFGPGTRLTVL.

V usage is TRBV7-6 and J usage is TRBJ2-5; 11 positions match TRBD2. The CDR3 runs 18 residues. The germline V gene encodes CDR1 SGHVS and CDR2 FNYEAQ. The trim removed 4 bases at V and 5 bases at J, leaving 15 bases unmatched. The CDR3 sequence is CASSSYPASGGPGETQYF. CDR3 DNA sequence: TGTGCCAGCAGCTCCTACCCGGCTAGCGGGGGGCCGGGGGAGACCCAGTACTTC. Full variable domain (rest looked up from reference TRBV7-6 and TRBJ2-5): GAGVSQSPRYKVTKRGQDVALRCDPISGHVSLYWYRQALGQGPEFLTYFNYEAQQDKSGLPNDRFSAERPEGSISTLTIQRTEQRDSAMYRCASSSYPASGGPGETQYFGPGTRLLVL.

This clonotype was counted once. The chain couples TRBV5-4 to TRBJ2-1; no reliable D call. This CDR3 has 13 amino acids. Germline CDR1 SGHNT, CDR2 YYREEE (reference sequence). The V end lost 2 bases, the J end lost 5 bases, and 8 bases lay between the germline ends. The CDR3, as DNA: TGTGCCAGCAGCTTTCAACGCGACAATGAGCAGTTCTTC. Encoded protein: CASSFQRDNEQFF.

The gene calls are TRBV7-9 and TRBJ1-1; a possible D gene is TRBD1 (6 bases). This CDR3 spans 15 amino acids. Trimming shortened V by 4 bases and J by 6 bases, and 18 bases separated the two germline ends. From germline, CDR1 is SEHNR and CDR2 FQNEAQ (reference sequence). CDR3 protein: CASSYTQGILSEAFF. CDR3 bases: TGTGCCAGCAGCTATACACAGGGCATTCTATCTGAAGCTTTCTTT.

This chain uses TRBV20-1 with TRBJ1-5, with 9 positions matching TRBD1. The CDR3 totals 18 residues. Germline values: CDR1 DFQATT, CDR2 SNEGSKA (reference sequence). V trimming: 4 bases; J trimming: 2 bases; junction bases outside the gene matches: 15. The DNA of the CDR3 is TGCAGTGCTACTCGGAGGGGACAGGGACTGAAGGGCAATCAGCCCCAGCATTTT. It specifies CSATRRGQGLKGNQPQHF.

The sample holds one count of this clonotype. The CDR3 region has the DNA TGCGCCAGCAGCTCCCGGGACTCCCTACGGGGGGAGACCCAGTACTTC. This sequence encodes CASSSRDSLRGETQYF. The chain joins TRBV5-1 to TRBJ2-5; D is possibly TRBD2 (6 bases). The V end was cut by 3 bases, the J end by 5 bases, with 20 bases between. Germline CDR1 is SGHRS and CDR2 is YFSETQ. This CDR3 is built from 16 residues.

The chain links TRBV27 to TRBJ1-1, with D possibly TRBD1 on 6 matching bases. The V end was cut by 6 bases, the J end by 5 bases, with 10 bases between. This CDR3 comprises 12 residues. From germline, CDR1 is MNHEY and CDR2 SMNVEV (reference sequence). Here the CDR3 DNA reads TGTGCCAGCAGGGAGGGGGGAACTGAAGCTTTCTTT. Translated, it gives CASREGGTEAFF.

V usage is TRBV3-1 and J usage is TRBJ2-4; perhaps TRBD2 as D (6 bases). With 5 bases removed from V and 9 bases from J, the gap between germline ends came to 23 bases. The CDR3 loop spans 16 amino acids. CDR1 is LGHDT, CDR2 YNNKEL, per germline (reference sequence). The CDR3 DNA reads as TGTGCCAGCAGCACCCGGGACTTCTCCCAAACAAGCATTCAGTACTTC. This encodes CASSTRDFSQTSIQYF. The full variable domain, rest sourced from reference TRBV3-1 and TRBJ2-4, is DTAVSQTPKYLVTQMGNDKSIKCEQNLGHDTMYWYKQDSKKFLKIMFSYNNKELIINETVPNRFSPKSPDKAHLNLHINSLELGDSAVYFCASSTRDFSQTSIQYFGAGTRLSVL.

The genes are TRBV6-6 and TRBJ1-5, with D uncertain. The CDR3 covers 11 residues. CDR1 and CDR2 from the germline V gene are MNHNY and SVGAGI (reference sequence). Trimming left V 4 bases short and J 4 bases short, with 2 bases between. The CDR3 loop is CASSSNQPQHF. CDR3 coding DNA: TGTGCCAGCAGTTCTAATCAGCCCCAGCATTTT.

CDR3 DNA: TGTGCCAGCAGTTTTACGGAAGAGACTAGGTCTATAGAGACCCAGTACTTC. It translates to CASSFTEETRSIETQYF. The rearrangement joins TRBV12-3 or TRBV12-4 to TRBJ2-5; D perhaps matches TRBD2 (6 bases). V lost 3 bases to trimming and J lost 4 bases, with 21 bases between them. The CDR3 loop spans 17 amino acids.

This clonotype occurred once. The chain is built from TRBV3-1 and TRBJ2-5; the D is unclear. V lost 0 bases and J lost 1, with 6 bases in between. The CDR3 runs 14 residues. Germline V gives CDR1 LGHDT, CDR2 YNNKEL (reference sequence). This chain's CDR3 is CASSQDGLQETQYF. Written as DNA, the CDR3 is TGTGCCAGCAGCCAAGATGGCCTCCAAGAGACCCAGTACTTC.

This chain connects TRBV29-1 to TRBJ1-2; D is unresolved. The length of the CDR3 is 14 residues. Trimming left V 4 bases short and J 0 bases short, with 12 bases between. CDR1 is SQVTM and CDR2 is ANQGSEA in the germline V gene. The CDR3 DNA follows: TGCAGCGTTGTTGTGCCAAATACTAACTATGGCTACACCTTC. Its translation is CSVVVPNTNYGYTF.

The chain links TRBV27 to TRBJ1-1; 7 nucleotides agree with TRBD1. Trimming took 0 bases from V and 6 from J; bases not matched to a gene: 7. This CDR3 is built from 15 residues. CDR1 is MNHEY, CDR2 SMNVEV, per germline (reference sequence). This CDR3 reads CASSLSQGCGAEAFF. CDR3 DNA sequence: TGTGCCAGCAGTTTATCACAGGGGTGCGGCGCTGAAGCTTTCTTT.

J is TRBJ2-7 and V is TRBV4-1; D gene unclear. Germline values: CDR1 MGHRA, CDR2 YSYEKL. This CDR3 contains 12 residues. V was shortened by 0 bases and J by 7 bases, with 7 bases between the two germline ends. The CDR3 loop is CASSQDYKEQYF. In nucleotides, the CDR3 is TGCGCCAGCAGCCAAGATTACAAAGAGCAGTACTTC.

The rearrangement joins TRBV5-1 to TRBJ2-1; possibly TRBD2 for D (7 bases). This CDR3 is 17 amino acids long. In germline, CDR1 is SGHRS, CDR2 YFSETQ. Trimming removed 4 bases at V and 0 bases at J, with 17 bases between. The chain's CDR3 is CASSPRGGVSSYNEQFF. The CDR3 DNA is TGCGCCAGCAGCCCGAGGGGGGGAGTGAGCTCCTACAATGAGCAGTTCTTC.

This chain links TRBV3-1 with TRBJ2-2; either TRBD1 or TRBD2 may fit D (5 bases each). Germline V lookup: CDR1 LGHDT, CDR2 YNNKEL (reference sequence). This CDR3 contains 18 residues. The V end lost 5 bases, the J end lost 4 bases, and 23 bases lay between the germline ends. The DNA of the CDR3 is TGTGCCAGCAGCGACATGGGGACGACAGTGGTATTCACCGGGGAGCTGTTTTTT. Protein sequence: CASSDMGTTVVFTGELFF.

The rearrangement links TRBV13 to TRBJ2-3; 11 nucleotides align to TRBD2. The CDR3 is made up of 17 amino acids. The V segment lost 6 bases and the J segment 3 bases; nucleotides outside the gene matches: 11. Germline CDR1 and CDR2: PRHDT and FYEKMQ (reference sequence). CDR3 residues: CASRELAGGRKTDTQYF. CDR3 in DNA: TGTGCCAGCAGGGAGCTAGCGGGGGGACGAAAAACAGATACGCAGTATTTT.

The chain links TRBV5-1 to TRBJ1-1; D perhaps matches TRBD1 (5 bases). Per the germline V gene, CDR1 is SGHRS and CDR2 is YFSETQ. Trimming left V 1 base short and J 1 base short, with 8 bases between. The CDR3 consists of 14 residues. The CDR3 here is CASSLRQGNTEAFF. DNA for the CDR3: TGCGCCAGCAGCTTGCGGCAGGGGAACACTGAAGCTTTCTTT.

CDR3: CSARDLAGGPRELFF. The DNA for the CDR3 is TGCAGTGCTAGAGATCTAGCGGGGGGCCCCCGGGAGCTGTTTTTT. This sequence joins TRBV20-1 and TRBJ2-2, with 11 positions matching TRBD2. Germline-derived CDR1 and CDR2 are DFQATT and SNEGSKA (reference sequence). The ends lost 0 bases at V and 9 bases at J; junction bases unmatched: 6. This CDR3 is 15 amino acids long.

This clonotype was recorded only once. The rearrangement links TRBV29-1 to TRBJ1-2; maybe TRBD1 (6 bases). This CDR3 has 12 residues. Germline CDR1 and CDR2: SQVTM and ANQGSEA. Trimming stripped 6 bases from V and 5 bases from J, with 13 bases between. The CDR3 region has the DNA TGCAGCGTCATGAGGGGGAATTATGGCTACACCTTC. This sequence encodes CSVMRGNYGYTF.

This chain's CDR3 is CASSPGGLGELFF. DNA for the CDR3: TGTGCCAGCAGCCCGGGGGGCCTCGGGGAGCTGTTTTTT. This sequence joins TRBV9 and TRBJ2-2, with D perhaps matching TRBD2 (7 bases). CDR3 length: 13 residues. Trimming shortened V by 4 bases and J by 7 bases, and 11 bases separated the two germline ends. Germline V gene data show CDR1 as SGDLS and CDR2 as YYNGEE. The complete variable domain, with remaining parts taken from reference TRBV9 and TRBJ2-2, reads DSGVTQTPKHLITATGQRVTLRCSPRSGDLSVYWYQQSLDQGLQFLIQYYNGEERAKGNILERFSAQQFPDLHSELNLSSLELGDSALYFCASSPGGLGELFFGEGSRLTVL.

The chain has TRBV4-1 and TRBJ2-7; unclear D gene. Germline CDR1 is MGHRA and CDR2 is YSYEKL. There are 15 residues in the CDR3. V lost 3 bases, J lost 2 bases, and 14 bases lay in between. CDR3 loop: CASSHVEASPYEQYF. The CDR3 DNA follows: TGCGCCAGCAGCCACGTAGAGGCCAGTCCCTACGAGCAGTACTTC.